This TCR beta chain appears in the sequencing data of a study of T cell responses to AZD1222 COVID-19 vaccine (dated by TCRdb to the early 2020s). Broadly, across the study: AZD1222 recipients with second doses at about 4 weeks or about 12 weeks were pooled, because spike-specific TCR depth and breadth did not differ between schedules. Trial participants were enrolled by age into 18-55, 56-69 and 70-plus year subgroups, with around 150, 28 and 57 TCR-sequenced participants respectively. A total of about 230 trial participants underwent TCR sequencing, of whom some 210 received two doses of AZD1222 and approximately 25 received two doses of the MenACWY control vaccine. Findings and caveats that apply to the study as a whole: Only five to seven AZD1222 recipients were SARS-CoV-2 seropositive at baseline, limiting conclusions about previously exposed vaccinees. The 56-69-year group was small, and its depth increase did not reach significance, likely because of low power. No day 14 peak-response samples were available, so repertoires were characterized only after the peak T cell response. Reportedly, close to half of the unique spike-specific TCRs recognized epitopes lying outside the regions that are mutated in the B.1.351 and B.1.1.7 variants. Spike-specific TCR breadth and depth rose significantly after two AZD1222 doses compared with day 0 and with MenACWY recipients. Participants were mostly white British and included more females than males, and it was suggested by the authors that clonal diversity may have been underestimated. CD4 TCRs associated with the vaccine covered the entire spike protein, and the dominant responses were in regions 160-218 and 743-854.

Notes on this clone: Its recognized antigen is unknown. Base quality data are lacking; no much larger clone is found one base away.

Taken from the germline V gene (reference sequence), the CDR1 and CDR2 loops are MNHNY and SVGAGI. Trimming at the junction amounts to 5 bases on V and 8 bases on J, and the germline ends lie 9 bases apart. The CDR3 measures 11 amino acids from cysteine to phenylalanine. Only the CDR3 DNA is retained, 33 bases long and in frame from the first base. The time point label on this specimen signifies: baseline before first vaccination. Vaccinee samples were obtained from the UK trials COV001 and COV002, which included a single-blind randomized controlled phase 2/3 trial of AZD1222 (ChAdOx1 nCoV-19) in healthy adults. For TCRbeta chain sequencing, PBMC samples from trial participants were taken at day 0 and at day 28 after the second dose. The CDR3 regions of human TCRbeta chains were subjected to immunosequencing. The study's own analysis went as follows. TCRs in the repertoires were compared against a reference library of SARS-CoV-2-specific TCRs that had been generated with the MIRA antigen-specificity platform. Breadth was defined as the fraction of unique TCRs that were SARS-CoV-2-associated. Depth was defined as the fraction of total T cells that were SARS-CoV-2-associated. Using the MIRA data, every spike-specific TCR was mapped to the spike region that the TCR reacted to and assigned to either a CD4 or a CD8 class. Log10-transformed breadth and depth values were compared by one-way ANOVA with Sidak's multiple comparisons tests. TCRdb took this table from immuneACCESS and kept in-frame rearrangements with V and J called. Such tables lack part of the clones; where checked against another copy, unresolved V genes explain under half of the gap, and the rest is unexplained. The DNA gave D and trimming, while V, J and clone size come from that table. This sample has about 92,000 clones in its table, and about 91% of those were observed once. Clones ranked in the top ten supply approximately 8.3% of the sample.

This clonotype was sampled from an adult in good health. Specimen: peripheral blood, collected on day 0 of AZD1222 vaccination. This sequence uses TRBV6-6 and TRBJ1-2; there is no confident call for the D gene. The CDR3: CASSAGLGYTF. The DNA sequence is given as TGTGCCAGCAGTGCTGGCTTGGGCTACACCTTC.